The 5 T cell receptor beta chains in this list originate from one sample, sequenced in a study of naive and memory T cell subsets (dated by TCRdb to between 2016 and 2019). The receptor library was made with UMI-ligation and nested PCR. Sequencing relied on an Illumina MiSeq. The beta constant-region primer consisted of an equimolar mixture of two oligonucleotides that together covered TRBC1 and TRBC2. The ligated cDNA went through four rounds of PCR with nested alpha and beta constant-region primers together with the SP2 primer. TCRdb cleaned the public reads at Q25 with fastp, built clones with MiXCR and kept in-frame beta chains. Identical CDR3 protein sequences are pooled into one entry, listed with their most common genes and DNA. The sample contains 85,000 to 130,000 distinct CDR3 sequences, roughly 15% of them found a single time. Around 2.8% of the sample rests with the top ten. What the authors observed across the whole study: A few larger clonotypes were present in naive repertoires, especially CD8 naive repertoires, and these clonotypes were possibly memory cells re-expressing CD45RA.

These TCRs are of unknown antigen specificity. The sequenced material came from naive CD8+ T cells from blood. The sample's cell subset or site label is to be understood as: naive T cells, CD45RA high CD27+. Every receptor here comes from a human donor in good health.

This clonotype has only a few counts. This chain joins TRBV7-2 and TRBJ1-5; 9 bases agree with TRBD1. Trimming took 1 base from V and 2 from J; bases not matched to a gene: 0. CDR1 is SGHTA, CDR2 FQGNSA, per germline. The CDR3 totals 15 residues. The CDR3 region has the DNA TGTGCCAGCAGCTTAGGGACAGGGGGCAATCAGCCCCAGCATTTT. Amino acids: CASSLGTGGNQPQHF. The whole variable domain, remainder taken from reference TRBV7-2 and TRBJ1-5, is GAGVSQSPSNKVTEKGKDVELRCDPISGHTALYWYRQSLGQGLEFLIYFQGNSAPDKSGLPSDRFSAERTGGSVSTLTIQRTQQEDSAVYLCASSLGTGGNQPQHFGDGTRLSIL.

The table lists this clonotype with a few counts. The V and J genes are TRBV4-2 and TRBJ1-6; the D is unclear. This CDR3 is 14 amino acids long. Germline V gives CDR1 LGHNA, CDR2 YNFKEQ. V was clipped by 2 bases and J by 8 bases, with 10 bases between them. The CDR3 bases are TGTGCCAGCAGCCAAAACTTCGGGGATTCACCCCTCCACTTT. Encoded protein: CASSQNFGDSPLHF.

This CDR3 reads CSAREWVNTEAFF. CDR3 nucleotides: TGCAGTGCTAGAGAATGGGTGAACACTGAAGCTTTCTTT. This rearrangement joins TRBV20-1 to TRBJ1-1; D unresolved. From germline, CDR1 is DFQATT and CDR2 SNEGSKA (reference sequence). The ends were cut back, 0 bases at V and 0 bases at J, with 5 bases in the middle. The CDR3 is 13 amino acids.

This clonotype was found many times. The CDR3 bases are TGTGCCAGCAGCTTTTTCCCACTAGCGGGAGAGGACACAGATACGCAGTATTTT. Amino acids: CASSFFPLAGEDTDTQYF. This chain connects TRBV7-9 to TRBJ2-3, with 11 bases lining up with TRBD2. The V and J ends lost 3 bases and 2 bases, in that order; junction bases with no gene match: 10. CDR1 and CDR2 (germline): SEHNR, FQNEAQ (reference sequence). The CDR3 totals 18 residues.

This clonotype has just a few counts. This chain connects TRBV11-2 to TRBJ2-3; no clear D. Trimming pared 2 bases from V and 2 bases from J, leaving 5 bases between. The CDR3 is made up of 13 amino acids. Germline V CDR1 and CDR2: SGHAT, FQNNGV. The CDR3 sequence is CASSLLFTDTQYF. CDR3 sequence (DNA): TGTGCCAGCAGCTTACTATTCACAGATACGCAGTATTTT. Variable domain in full (rest from reference TRBV11-2 and TRBJ2-3): EAGVAQSPRYKIIEKRQSVAFWCNPISGHATLYWYQQILGQGPKLLIQFQNNGVVDDSQLPKDRFSAERLKGVDSTLKIQPAKLEDSAVYLCASSLLFTDTQYFGPGTRLTVL.